This T cell receptor (beta chain) was retrieved from a study of spatial heterogeneity in lung cancer. As for time point: sample taken at primary tumor resection. Donors were roughly 72 untreated early-stage non-small cell lung cancer patients. Material for sequencing was whole RNA from tumor, nontumor lung or frozen PBMC, left unsorted. A unique molecular identifier was carried by every single TCR cDNA molecule. TCRdb recomputed calls from the 5' RACE reads with MiXCR, one row per CDR3 protein. Of roughly 39,000 distinct CDR3 sequences listed, 7.5% to 8% are singletons. Trimming pared 4 bases from V and 7 bases from J, leaving 14 bases between. This CDR3 has 14 residues. Germline V gene sequence: CDR1 SEHNR, CDR2 FQNEAQ (reference sequence). In its sample, this clonotype was seen many times.

The specimen was PBMCs, collected at surgery. This sequence was found in a male donor with early-stage non-small cell lung cancer. The chain joins TRBV7-9 to TRBJ2-1; a weak D match, TRBD1 (7 bases). The CDR3 loop is CASSSETGTNEQFF. The DNA of the CDR3 is TGTGCCAGCAGCTCTGAGACAGGGACTAATGAGCAGTTCTTC.